This T cell receptor beta chain originates from a study of identical twins. TCRdb called the 5' RACE reads again in MiXCR, with one record for every CDR3 protein. The sample includes under 900,000 distinct CDR3 sequences, over 15% seen only once; the top ten take roughly 13%. Trimming took 5 bases from V and 2 from J; bases not matched to a gene: 11. This CDR3 has 17 residues. CDR1 SGHTA and CDR2 FQGNSA come from the germline V gene. The data also belong to a second study, concerning T cells expressing NK-cell markers. That paper adds: In several experiments, sorting was confined to alpha-beta TCR T cells through use of an anti-gamma-delta TCR antibody.

This sequence joins TRBV7-2 and TRBJ1-5; 8 nucleotides match TRBD1. The sequenced material came from PBMCs. The sequence came from a young woman in good health. DNA of the CDR3: TGTGCCAGCAGCCCACTCCAGCAGGGGGCAGGCAATCAGCCCCAGCATTTT. It codes for CASSPLQQGAGNQPQHF.